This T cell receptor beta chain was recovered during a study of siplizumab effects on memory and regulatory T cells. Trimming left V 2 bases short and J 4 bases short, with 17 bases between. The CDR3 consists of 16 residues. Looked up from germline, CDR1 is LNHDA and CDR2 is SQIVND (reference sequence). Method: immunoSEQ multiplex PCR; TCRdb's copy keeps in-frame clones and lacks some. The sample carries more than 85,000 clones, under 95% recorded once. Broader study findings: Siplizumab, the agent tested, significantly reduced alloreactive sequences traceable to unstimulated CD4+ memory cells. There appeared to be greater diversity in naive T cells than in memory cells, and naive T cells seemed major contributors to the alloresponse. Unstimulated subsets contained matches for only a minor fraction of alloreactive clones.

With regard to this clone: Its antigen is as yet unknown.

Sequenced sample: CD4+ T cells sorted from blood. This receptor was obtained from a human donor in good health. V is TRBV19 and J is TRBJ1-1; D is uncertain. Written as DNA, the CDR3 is TGTGCCAGTAGTATATTCGGTCCGGGGTGGGGCACTGAAGCTTTCTTT. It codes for CASSIFGPGWGTEAFF.